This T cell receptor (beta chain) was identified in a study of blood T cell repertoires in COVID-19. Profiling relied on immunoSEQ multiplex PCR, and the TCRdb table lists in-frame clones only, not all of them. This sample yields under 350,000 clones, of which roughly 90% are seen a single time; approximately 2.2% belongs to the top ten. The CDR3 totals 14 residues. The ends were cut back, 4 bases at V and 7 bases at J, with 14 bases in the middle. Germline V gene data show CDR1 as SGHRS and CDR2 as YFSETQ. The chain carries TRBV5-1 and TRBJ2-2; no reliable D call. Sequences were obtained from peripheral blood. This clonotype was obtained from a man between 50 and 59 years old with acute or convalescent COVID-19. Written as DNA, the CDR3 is TGCGCCAGCAGCCTGGGCTCCGCTAGCGGGGAGCTGTTTTTT. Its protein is CASSLGSASGELFF.